This is a list of T cell receptor beta chains from one sample in a study of shared clonotypes between healthy human individuals. Sequencing used immunoSEQ multiplex PCR; TCRdb keeps in-frame clones, though not all of them. This sample has more than 2 million clones, with 85% to 95% found just once. Sequencing input: naive CD8+ T cells from PBMCs. The source is a man between 18 and 35 years old in good health. Some clones in this sample may be carry-over from other donors' samples. CDR3s include the opening cysteine and the closing phenylalanine or tryptophan. The D gene is left open where the match is weak. Size tells how often a clone was seen (once, few, many) or the class of an expanded clone, and some rows leave it out.

len	d_gene	abundance	v_gene	j_gene	CDR3nt	CDR3aa
14	NA	once	TRBV5-5	TRBJ1-5	TGTGCCAGCAGCTCGGGGGCAGGGTATCAGCCCCAGCATTTT	CASSSGAGYQPQHF
14	NA	NA	TRBV9	TRBJ1-1	TGTGCCAGCAGCCTCGGAGGGGGGAACACTGAAGCTTTCTTT	CASSLGGGNTEAFF
15	TRBD1	NA	TRBV19	TRBJ1-4	TGTGCCAGTAGCCGGGACAGCCTAAGCGCTGAAAAACTGTTTTTT	CASSRDSLSAEKLFF
17	TRBD1	once	TRBV30	TRBJ2-3	TGTGCCTGGTGGGGACAGTCAAAATATCGGAGCACAGATACGCAGTATTTT	CAWWGQSKYRSTDTQYF
14	NA	NA	TRBV27	TRBJ2-7	TGTGCCAGCAGTTCACAACTAGTAGGGTACGAGCAGTACTTC	CASSSQLVGYEQYF
17	TRBD2	NA	TRBV27	TRBJ2-3	TGTGCCAGCAGTTTATGGGGTAGCGGGATGAGCACAGATACGCAGTATTTT	CASSLWGSGMSTDTQYF
15	TRBD1	NA	TRBV27	TRBJ2-7	TGTGCCAGCATTGGGGTAGGACAGGCCCCATACGAGCAGTACTTC	CASIGVGQAPYEQYF
14	NA	once	TRBV7-8	TRBJ2-7	TGTGCCAGCAGCTTAGGGACAAGCTCCTACGAGCAGTACTTC	CASSLGTSSYEQYF
14	TRBD1	NA	TRBV27	TRBJ1-1	TGTGCCAGCAGTCCGGCAGGGGGTTACACTGAAGCTTTCTTT	CASSPAGGYTEAFF
14	NA	NA	TRBV19	TRBJ1-1	TGTGCCAGTACCTGGCGAGGGGGGAACACTGAAGCTTTCTTT	CASTWRGGNTEAFF
16	TRBD1	NA	TRBV9	TRBJ1-1	TGTGCCAGCAGCGCCGAAGACAGGGGCCGGGGCACTGAAGCTTTCTTT	CASSAEDRGRGTEAFF
10	NA	once	TRBV27	TRBJ1-1	TGTGCCAGCAGCGACACTGAAGCTTTCTTT	CASSDTEAFF
13	NA	NA	TRBV6-5	TRBJ2-5	TGTGCCAGCAGTTACCCCGAGGATGAGACCCAGTACTTC	CASSYPEDETQYF
16	NA	NA	TRBV9	TRBJ2-6	TGTGCCAGCACACCATGGGAAGGGTCTGGGGCCAACGTCCTGACTTTC	CASTPWEGSGANVLTF
13	NA	NA	TRBV28	TRBJ1-1	TGTGCCAGCAGTTTCCCGGAGAACACTGAAGCTTTCTTT	CASSFPENTEAFF
14	NA	NA	TRBV6-6	TRBJ1-1	TGTGCCAGCAGTTACGGGACTCCGAACACTGAAGCTTTCTTT	CASSYGTPNTEAFF
21	TRBD2	NA	TRBV18	TRBJ2-5	TGTGCCAGCTCACCACCACCCGGGGGGCTAGCGGGAGGCCCCAACGTAGAGACCCAGTACTTC	CASSPPPGGLAGGPNVETQYF
15	TRBD1	NA	TRBV2	TRBJ1-2	TGTGCCAGCAGCCGCCGTGGACAGGGAAACTATGGCTACACCTTC	CASSRRGQGNYGYTF
18	TRBD2	NA	TRBV4-2	TRBJ2-7	TGTGCCAGCAGCCAAGATATCTACGCGGGAGGGCTACCCTACGAGCAGTACTTC	CASSQDIYAGGLPYEQYF
16	TRBD1	NA	TRBV6-5	TRBJ2-3	TGTGCCAGCAGTTACTCGACAGGGTACATAGGTGATACGCAGTATTTT	CASSYSTGYIGDTQYF
16	TRBD2	once	TRBV27	TRBJ2-7	TGTGCCAGCAGTTTAAGTCTAGCGGGAGTAGGCTACGAGCAGTACTTC	CASSLSLAGVGYEQYF
18	NA	NA	TRBV19	TRBJ1-5	TGTGCCAGTAGCAGACTTGGGGGCAGGGGTCTTAGCAATCAGCCCCAGCATTTT	CASSRLGGRGLSNQPQHF
15	NA	NA	TRBV6-5	TRBJ2-1	TGTGCCAGCAGTTCACGACTAGATCTGGACAATGAGCAGTTCTTC	CASSSRLDLDNEQFF
13	NA	once	TRBV28	TRBJ2-1	TGTGCCAGCAGTAGGGTCCGGCACAATGAGCAGTTCTTC	CASSRVRHNEQFF
14	TRBD1	few	TRBV7-9	TRBJ1-2	TGTGCCAGCAGTTCCGACAGGGCTAACTATGGCTACACCTTC	CASSSDRANYGYTF
13	NA	NA	TRBV29-1	TRBJ2-7	TGCAGCGTTGTAGGGCCAAGCTCCTACGAGCAGTACTTC	CSVVGPSSYEQYF
14	NA	NA	TRBV15	TRBJ1-4	TGTGCCACCAGCAGCCGGGTGGGGGGCGAAAAACTGTTTTTT	CATSSRVGGEKLFF
15	TRBD2	NA	TRBV5-1	TRBJ2-7	TGCGCCAGCAGCAAATCCGGGACTAGCTCGAGCGAGCAGTACTTC	CASSKSGTSSSEQYF
18	TRBD2	once	TRBV7-2	TRBJ2-2	TGTGCCAGCAGCGGAGGACTAGCGGGAACCCCCGCTGGCGGGGAGCTGTTTTTT	CASSGGLAGTPAGGELFF
14	TRBD2	NA	TRBV27	TRBJ2-7	TGTGCCAGCAGCCCGGGAGGGGCCCCCTACGAGCAGTACTTC	CASSPGGAPYEQYF
14	NA	NA	TRBV28	TRBJ2-7	TGTGCCAGCAGTTTTCTCGGAACCCCCTACGAGCAGTACTTC	CASSFLGTPYEQYF
15	NA	NA	TRBV28	TRBJ2-1	TGTGCCAGCAGCCCGATGATGGGGAGTAGCAATGAGCAGTTCTTC	CASSPMMGSSNEQFF